These 8 T cell receptor beta chains were all obtained from the same sample, sequenced in a study of cytomegalovirus exposure and HLA in healthy donors. PCR amplification relied on 60 Vbeta primers (plus 13 Jbeta primers). Profiled with immunoSEQ multiplex PCR; TCRdb holds only in-frame clones, not every one. The sample data list 75,000 to 95,000 clones. The sequenced material came from PBMCs. The receptors were gathered from a woman aged 55 to 70 in good health and CMV-seronegative.

V usage is TRBV7-9 and J usage is TRBJ2-2, with no clear D. The CDR3 runs to 16 residues. Germline V gene lookup returns CDR1 SEHNR and CDR2 FQNEAQ (reference sequence). V gave up 1 base and J gave up 6 bases, with 15 bases separating them. The CDR3 loop is CASSLVPSNMSGELFF. The CDR3 DNA is TGTGCCAGCAGCTTAGTTCCTAGTAATATGTCCGGGGAGCTGTTTTTT.

This chain joins TRBV6-1 and TRBJ2-1, with 10 bases identical to TRBD2. The junction had 7 bases not matched to a gene; V was cut back by 2 bases and J by 15 bases. In germline, CDR1 is MNHNS, CDR2 SASEGT. The CDR3 extends over 13 amino acids. The CDR3 sequence: CASSERTSGHWFF. As DNA, the CDR3 is TGTGCCAGCAGTGAACGGACTAGCGGTCATTGGTTCTTC.

The DNA of the CDR3 is TGTGCCAGCTCACCCCCGGGACTAGCGGGGTCTGAGCAGTTCTTC. This sequence encodes CASSPPGLAGSEQFF. The chain employs TRBV4-2 and TRBJ2-1, with TRBD2 matching 13 bases. Per germline, CDR1 LGHNA and CDR2 YNFKEQ. V dropped 8 bases and J dropped 9; count of bases not matched to a gene: 10. The CDR3 sequence is 15 residues long.

The rearrangement joins TRBV7-2 to TRBJ2-7; 11 bases align to TRBD2. V gave up 5 bases and J gave up 7 bases; unmatched junction bases: 16. The CDR3 totals 17 residues. CDR1 is SGHTA and CDR2 is FQGNSA in the germline V gene. The CDR3 DNA is TGTGCCAGCAGCCAGACCGGGACTAGCGGAAATAGGGGGGAGCAGTACTTC. Amino acid sequence: CASSQTGTSGNRGEQYF.

This chain joins TRBV29-1 and TRBJ1-2; D not resolved. V was pared by 0 bases and J by 1 base, with 9 bases between. Germline V gene sequence: CDR1 SQVTM, CDR2 ANQGSEA. The CDR3 contains 14 residues. CDR3 amino acids: CSVEEDGGNYGYTF. The CDR3 bases are TGCAGCGTTGAAGAAGACGGAGGTAACTATGGCTACACCTTC.

V is TRBV9 and J is TRBJ2-2; D unresolved. The CDR3 is 12 residues long. Trimming stripped 0 bases from V and 6 bases from J, with 3 bases between. Germline values: CDR1 SGDLS, CDR2 YYNGEE. CDR3 bases: TGTGCCAGCAGCGTAGTATCCGGGGAGCTGTTTTTT. Translation: CASSVVSGELFF. Full variable domain (outside the CDR3, taken from reference TRBV9 and TRBJ2-2): DSGVTQTPKHLITATGQRVTLRCSPRSGDLSVYWYQQSLDQGLQFLIQYYNGEERAKGNILERFSAQQFPDLHSELNLSSLELGDSALYFCASSVVSGELFFGEGSRLTVL.

CDR3 DNA sequence: TGTGCCAGTAGTATACCCGTCACAGGGTCGGATGAGCAGTTCTTC. Amino acid sequence: CASSIPVTGSDEQFF. V usage is TRBV19 and J usage is TRBJ2-1; a weak D match, TRBD1 (6 bases). Germline V gives CDR1 LNHDA, CDR2 SQIVND (reference sequence). The V and J ends lost 2 bases and 8 bases respectively, with 16 bases between them. The CDR3 consists of 15 residues.

V and J are TRBV5-4 and TRBJ2-1, with TRBD2 as a possible D gene (5 bases). The V gene lost 0 bases and the J gene lost 2 bases, with 9 bases spanning the gap. The CDR3 totals 15 residues. The germline CDR1 and CDR2 sequences are SGHNT and YYREEE (reference sequence). The CDR3 sequence is CASSLVSEPYNEQFF. The CDR3, as DNA: TGTGCCAGCAGCTTGGTTAGCGAGCCCTACAATGAGCAGTTCTTC.